This TCR beta chain derives from a study of blood T cell repertoires in COVID-19. As for the study in general: Samples of COVID-19 (acute and convalescent) were obtained from the United States, Italy and Spain.

In the study's own analysis: Reference gene primer amplification gave nucleated cell count estimates. Sequencing was performed with immunoSEQ multiplex PCR; in TCRdb, only in-frame clones are kept and a portion is missing. Clone size and the V and J calls come from that table; the DNA yielded D and trimming. The sample records roughly 210,000 clones, about 88% being singletons. The V and J ends lost 0 bases and 8 bases, in that order; junction bases with no gene match: 6. In germline, CDR1 is LGHNA, CDR2 YSLEER. The CDR3 loop spans 15 amino acids. The V call is TRBV4-3, the J call TRBJ1-4, with 7 bases aligning to TRBD1. Sequenced sample: peripheral blood. The sequence was collected from a man in his sixties or seventies with acute or convalescent COVID-19. CDR3 nucleotides: TGCGCCAGCAGCCAAGATACTACAGGGGTGGAAAAACTGTTTTTT. Translating gives CASSQDTTGVEKLFF.